This TCR beta chain originates from a study of cytomegalovirus exposure and HLA in healthy donors. Study-wide results and limits: Among immune exposure information, only CMV serostatus was available. Across donors, most TCRs were seen rarely, yet some public ones were widespread.

The CDR3 covers 13 residues. V lost 6 bases and J 5 bases, leaving 13 bases between the germline ends. Germline V CDR1 and CDR2: SGHAT, FQNNGV. Healthy bone marrow donors supplied every sample. The study ran its PCR with 60 Vbeta and 13 Jbeta primers. Authors' methods: Later, some 79 million unique TCR beta chains were counted in an analysis, and approximately 10 million of them were shared. Method: immunoSEQ multiplex PCR; TCRdb's copy keeps in-frame clones and lacks some. V and J calls and clone size are as listed in that table; D and trimming were resolved from the DNA. Of 150,000 to 250,000 clones listed, roughly 78% are singletons. A note on this clone: Antigen specificity is unknown.

The V and J genes are TRBV11-2 and TRBJ2-5; no reliable D call. The receptor's source is a woman aged 25 to 39 in good health and CMV-seropositive. The sequenced sample was PBMCs. CDR3 sequence reads: CASSGTEWETQYF. The DNA for the CDR3 is TGTGCCAGCAGTGGTACAGAATGGGAGACCCAGTACTTC.